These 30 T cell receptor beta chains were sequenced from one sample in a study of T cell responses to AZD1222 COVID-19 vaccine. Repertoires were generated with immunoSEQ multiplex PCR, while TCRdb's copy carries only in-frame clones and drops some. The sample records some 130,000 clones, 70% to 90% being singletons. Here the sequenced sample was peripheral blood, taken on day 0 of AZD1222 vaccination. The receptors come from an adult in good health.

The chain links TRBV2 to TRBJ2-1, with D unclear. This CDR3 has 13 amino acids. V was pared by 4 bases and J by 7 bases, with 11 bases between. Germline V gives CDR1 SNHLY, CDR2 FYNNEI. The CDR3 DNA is TGTGCCAGCAGTGTTTCCAGGATAAATGAGCAGTTCTTC. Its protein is CASSVSRINEQFF. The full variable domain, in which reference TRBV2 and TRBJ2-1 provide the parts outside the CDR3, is EPEVTQTPSHQVTQMGQEVILRCVPISNHLYFYWYRQILGQKVEFLVSFYNNEISEKSEIFDDQFSVERPDGSNFTLKIRSTKLEDSAMYFCASSVSRINEQFFGPGTRLTVL.

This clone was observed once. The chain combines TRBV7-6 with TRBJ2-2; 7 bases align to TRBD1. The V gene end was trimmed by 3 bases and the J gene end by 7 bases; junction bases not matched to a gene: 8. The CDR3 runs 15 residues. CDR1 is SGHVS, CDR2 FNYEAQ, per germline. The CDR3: CASSFGQAWIGELFF. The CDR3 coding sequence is TGTGCCAGCAGCTTTGGACAGGCATGGATCGGGGAGCTGTTTTTT.

DNA of the CDR3: TGTGCCAGCAGCCTGCGCCTTGGCGATAATTCACCCCTCCACTTT. As protein: CASSLRLGDNSPLHF. The genes are TRBV9 and TRBJ1-6; D is undetermined. V was clipped by 4 bases and J by 5 bases, with 13 bases between them. The CDR3 is 15 residues long. Germline V gene data show CDR1 as SGDLS and CDR2 as YYNGEE.

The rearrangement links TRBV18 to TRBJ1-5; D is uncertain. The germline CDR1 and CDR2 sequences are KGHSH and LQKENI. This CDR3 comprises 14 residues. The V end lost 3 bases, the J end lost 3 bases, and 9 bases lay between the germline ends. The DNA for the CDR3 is TGTGCCAGCTCACCTAAACGCGACAATCAGCCCCAGCATTTT. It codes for CASSPKRDNQPQHF.

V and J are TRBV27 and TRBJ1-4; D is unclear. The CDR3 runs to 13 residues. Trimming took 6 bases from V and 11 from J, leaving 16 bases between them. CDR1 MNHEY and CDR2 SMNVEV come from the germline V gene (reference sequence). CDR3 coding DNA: TGTGCCAGCAGCTGGGTGGAGGGAGGTAAACTGTTTTTT. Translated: CASSWVEGGKLFF.

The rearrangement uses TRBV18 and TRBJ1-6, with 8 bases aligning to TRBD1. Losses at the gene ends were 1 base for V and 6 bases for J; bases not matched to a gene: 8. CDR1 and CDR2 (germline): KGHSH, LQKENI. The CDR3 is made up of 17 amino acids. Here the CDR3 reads CASSPRQGASGNSPLHF. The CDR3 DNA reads TGTGCCAGCTCACCACGGCAGGGGGCATCGGGTAATTCACCCCTCCACTTT.

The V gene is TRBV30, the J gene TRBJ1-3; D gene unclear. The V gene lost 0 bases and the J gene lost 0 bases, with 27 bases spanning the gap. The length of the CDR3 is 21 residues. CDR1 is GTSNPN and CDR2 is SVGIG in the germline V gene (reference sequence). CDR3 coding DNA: TGTGCCTGGAGTGTACGTTTTGGTTCTGGGATAACGAGATCCTCTGGAAACACCATATATTTT. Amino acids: CAWSVRFGSGITRSSGNTIYF.

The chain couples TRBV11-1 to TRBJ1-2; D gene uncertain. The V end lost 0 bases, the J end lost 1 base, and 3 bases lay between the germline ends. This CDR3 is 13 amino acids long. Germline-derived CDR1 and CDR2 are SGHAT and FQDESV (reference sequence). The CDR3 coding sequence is TGTGCCAGCAGCTTAGCAGATAACTATGGCTACACCTTC. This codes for CASSLADNYGYTF.

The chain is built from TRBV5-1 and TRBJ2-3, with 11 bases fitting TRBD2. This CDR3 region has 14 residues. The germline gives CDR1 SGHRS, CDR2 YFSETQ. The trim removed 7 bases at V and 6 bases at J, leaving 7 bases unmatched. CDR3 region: CASRGTSGRDTQYF. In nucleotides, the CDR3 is TGCGCCAGCCGCGGGACTAGCGGACGGGATACGCAGTATTTT.

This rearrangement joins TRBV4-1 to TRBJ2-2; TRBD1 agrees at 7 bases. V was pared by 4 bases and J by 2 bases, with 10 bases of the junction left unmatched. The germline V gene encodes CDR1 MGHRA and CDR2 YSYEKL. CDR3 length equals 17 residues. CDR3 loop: CASSLRWGQRNTGELFF. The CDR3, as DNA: TGCGCCAGCAGCCTACGATGGGGACAGCGAAACACCGGGGAGCTGTTTTTT.

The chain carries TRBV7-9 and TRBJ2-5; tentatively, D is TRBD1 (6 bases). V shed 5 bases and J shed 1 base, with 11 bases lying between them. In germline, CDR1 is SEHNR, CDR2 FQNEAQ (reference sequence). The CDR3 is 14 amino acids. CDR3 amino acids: CASSPDRIQETQYF. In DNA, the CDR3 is TGTGCCAGCAGCCCGGACAGAATCCAAGAGACCCAGTACTTC. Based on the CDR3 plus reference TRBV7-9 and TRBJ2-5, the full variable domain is DTGVSQNPRHKITKRGQNVTFRCDPISEHNRLYWYRQTLGQGPEFLTYFQNEAQLEKSRLLSDRFSAERPKGSFSTLEIQRTEQGDSAMYLCASSPDRIQETQYFGPGTRLLVL.

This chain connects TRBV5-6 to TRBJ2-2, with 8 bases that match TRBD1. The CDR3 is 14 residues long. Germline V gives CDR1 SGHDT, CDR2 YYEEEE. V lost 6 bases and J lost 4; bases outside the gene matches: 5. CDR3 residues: CASMETGVTGELFF. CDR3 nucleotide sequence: TGTGCCAGCATGGAGACAGGGGTCACCGGGGAGCTGTTTTTT.

In nucleotides, the CDR3 is TGTGCCAGCAGTGACGGTCGACGGTTGAACACTGAAGCTTTCTTT. It is translated as CASSDGRRLNTEAFF. This chain uses TRBV6-1 with TRBJ1-1; D remains ambiguous. The CDR3 has 15 amino acids. V was trimmed by 3 bases and J by 0 bases, leaving 11 bases between them. Germline V gene lookup returns CDR1 MNHNS and CDR2 SASEGT.

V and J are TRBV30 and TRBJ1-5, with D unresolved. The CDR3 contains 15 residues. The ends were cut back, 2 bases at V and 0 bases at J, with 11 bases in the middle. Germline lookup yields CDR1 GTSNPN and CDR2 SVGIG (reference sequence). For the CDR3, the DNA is TGTGCCTGGAGTCCGGACGGGGTTAGCAATCAGCCCCAGCATTTT. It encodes CAWSPDGVSNQPQHF.

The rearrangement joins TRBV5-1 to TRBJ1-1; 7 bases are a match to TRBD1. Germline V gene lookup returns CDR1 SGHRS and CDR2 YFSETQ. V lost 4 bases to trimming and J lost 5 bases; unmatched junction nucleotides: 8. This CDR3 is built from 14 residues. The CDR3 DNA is TGCGCCAGCAGCCCCGGAGGGGGCGGTACTGAAGCTTTCTTT. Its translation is CASSPGGGGTEAFF.

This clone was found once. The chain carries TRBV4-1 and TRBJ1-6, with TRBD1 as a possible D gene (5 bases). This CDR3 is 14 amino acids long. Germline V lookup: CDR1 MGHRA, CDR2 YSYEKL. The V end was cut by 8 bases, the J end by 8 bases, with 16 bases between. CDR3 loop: CASRTPGPDSPLHF. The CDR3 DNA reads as TGCGCCAGCCGGACTCCGGGACCGGATTCACCCCTCCACTTT.

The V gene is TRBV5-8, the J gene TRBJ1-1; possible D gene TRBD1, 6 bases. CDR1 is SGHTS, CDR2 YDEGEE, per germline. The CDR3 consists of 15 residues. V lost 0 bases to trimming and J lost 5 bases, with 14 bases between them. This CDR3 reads CASSLAGVLTTEAFF. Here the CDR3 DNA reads TGTGCCAGCAGCTTGGCAGGGGTTCTTACGACTGAAGCTTTCTTT.

CDR3 bases: TGTGCCAGCAGCTTGGGACAGGGGTTAGAGACCCAGTACTTC. It is translated as CASSLGQGLETQYF. This chain uses TRBV5-4 with TRBJ2-5; TRBD1 matches at 8 bases. The CDR3 has 14 residues. Germline CDR1 reads SGHNT; CDR2 reads YYREEE (reference sequence). The V gene end was trimmed by 0 bases and the J gene end by 4 bases; junction bases not matched to a gene: 2.

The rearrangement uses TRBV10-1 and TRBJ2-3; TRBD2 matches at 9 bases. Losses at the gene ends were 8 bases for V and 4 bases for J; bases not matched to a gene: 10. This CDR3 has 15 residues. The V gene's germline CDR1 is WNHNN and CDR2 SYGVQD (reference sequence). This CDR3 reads CASPRGLASPDTQYF. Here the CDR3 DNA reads TGCGCCAGCCCCCGGGGACTAGCCTCCCCAGATACGCAGTATTTT.

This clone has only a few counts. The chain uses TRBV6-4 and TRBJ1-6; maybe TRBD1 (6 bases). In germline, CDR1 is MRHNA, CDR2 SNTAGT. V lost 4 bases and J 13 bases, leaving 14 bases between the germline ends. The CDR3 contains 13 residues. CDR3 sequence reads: CASSGDTYSPLHF. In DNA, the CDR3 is TGTGCCAGCAGTGGGGACACCTACTCCCCCCTCCACTTT.

The CDR3 coding sequence is TGCGCCAGCAGCCTCCTGACCGGGACAGGGTTTTCCGAGCAGTACTTC. Translation: CASSLLTGTGFSEQYF. The V and J genes are TRBV4-1 and TRBJ2-7, with 9 positions matching TRBD1. Trimming took 4 bases from V and 6 from J; bases not matched to a gene: 13. CDR1 and CDR2 (germline): MGHRA, YSYEKL. This CDR3 spans 16 amino acids.

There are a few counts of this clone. The CDR3 sequence: CATSREPGQGPDTQYF. CDR3 in DNA: TGTGCCACCAGCAGGGAACCGGGACAGGGTCCAGATACGCAGTATTTT. This rearrangement joins TRBV15 to TRBJ2-3, with 9 bases identical to TRBD1. The germline gives CDR1 LNHNV, CDR2 YYDKDF (reference sequence). With 3 bases clipped from V and 4 bases from J, the junction kept 8 bases outside the gene matches. The CDR3 is 16 residues long.

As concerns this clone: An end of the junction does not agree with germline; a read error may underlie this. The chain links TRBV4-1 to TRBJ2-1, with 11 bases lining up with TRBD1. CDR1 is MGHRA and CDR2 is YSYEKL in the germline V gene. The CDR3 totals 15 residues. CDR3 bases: TGCGCCCGCAGCCCACAGGGGACAGGGGGGAGTGAGCAGTTCTTC. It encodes CARSPQGTGGSEQFF.

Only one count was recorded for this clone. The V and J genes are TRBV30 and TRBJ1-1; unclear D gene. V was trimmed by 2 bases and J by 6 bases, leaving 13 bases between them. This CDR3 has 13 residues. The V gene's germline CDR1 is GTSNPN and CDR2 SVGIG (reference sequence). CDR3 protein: CAWSSGRAAEAFF. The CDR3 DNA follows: TGTGCCTGGAGTTCGGGGAGGGCCGCTGAAGCTTTCTTT. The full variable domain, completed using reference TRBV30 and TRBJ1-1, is SQTIHQWPATLVQPVGSPLSLECTVEGTSNPNLYWYRQAAGRGLQLLFYSVGIGQISSEVPQNLSASRPQDRQFILSSKKLLLSDSGFYLCAWSSGRAAEAFFGQGTRLTVV.

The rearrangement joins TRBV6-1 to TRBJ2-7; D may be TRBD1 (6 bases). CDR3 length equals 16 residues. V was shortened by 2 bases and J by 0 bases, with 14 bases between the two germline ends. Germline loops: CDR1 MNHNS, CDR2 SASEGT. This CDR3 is CASSERTASNSYEQYF. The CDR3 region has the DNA TGTGCCAGCAGTGAACGGACAGCTTCTAACTCCTACGAGCAGTACTTC.

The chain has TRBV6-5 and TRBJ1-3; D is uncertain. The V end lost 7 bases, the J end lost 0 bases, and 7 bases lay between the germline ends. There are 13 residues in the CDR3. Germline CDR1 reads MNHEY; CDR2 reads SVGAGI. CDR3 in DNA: TGTGCCAGCACACTCACCTCTGGAAACACCATATATTTT. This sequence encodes CASTLTSGNTIYF.

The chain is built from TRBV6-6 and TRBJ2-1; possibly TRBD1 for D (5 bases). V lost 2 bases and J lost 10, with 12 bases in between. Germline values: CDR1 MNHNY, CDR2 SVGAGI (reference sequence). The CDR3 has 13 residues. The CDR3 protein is CASSYRGAREQFF. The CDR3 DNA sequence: TGTGCCAGCAGTTACCGTGGGGCCCGGGAGCAGTTCTTC.

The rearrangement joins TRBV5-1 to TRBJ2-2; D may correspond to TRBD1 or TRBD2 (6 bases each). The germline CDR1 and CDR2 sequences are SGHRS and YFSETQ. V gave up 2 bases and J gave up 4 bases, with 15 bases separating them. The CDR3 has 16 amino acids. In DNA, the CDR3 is TGCGCCAGCAGCTTCCGTACGGGGGCCGTCACCGGGGAGCTGTTTTTT. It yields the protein CASSFRTGAVTGELFF.

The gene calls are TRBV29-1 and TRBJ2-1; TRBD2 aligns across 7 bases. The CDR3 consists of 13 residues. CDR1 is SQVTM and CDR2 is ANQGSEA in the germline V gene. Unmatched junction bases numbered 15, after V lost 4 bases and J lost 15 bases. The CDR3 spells CSVGEGLAAQRFF. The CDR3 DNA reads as TGCAGCGTTGGGGAGGGCCTAGCTGCGCAGAGGTTCTTC.

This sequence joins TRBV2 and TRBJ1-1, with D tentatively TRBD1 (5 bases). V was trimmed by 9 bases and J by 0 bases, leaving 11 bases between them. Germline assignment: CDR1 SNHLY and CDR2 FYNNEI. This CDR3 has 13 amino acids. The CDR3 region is CASTGRLNTEAFF. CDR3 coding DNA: TGTGCCAGTACAGGACGGCTGAACACTGAAGCTTTCTTT.